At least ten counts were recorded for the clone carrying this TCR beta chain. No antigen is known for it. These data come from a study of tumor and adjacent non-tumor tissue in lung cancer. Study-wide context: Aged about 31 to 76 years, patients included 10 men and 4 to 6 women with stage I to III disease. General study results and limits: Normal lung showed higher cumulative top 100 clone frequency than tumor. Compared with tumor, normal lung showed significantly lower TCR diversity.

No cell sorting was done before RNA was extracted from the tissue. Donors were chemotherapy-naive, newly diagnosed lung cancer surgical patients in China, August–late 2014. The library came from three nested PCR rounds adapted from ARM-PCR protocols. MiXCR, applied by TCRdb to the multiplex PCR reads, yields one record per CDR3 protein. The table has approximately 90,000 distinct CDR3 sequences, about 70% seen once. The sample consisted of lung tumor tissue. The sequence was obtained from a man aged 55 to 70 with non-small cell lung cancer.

CDR3 bases: TGTGCCAGCACCGGCGGGGGGATGGATCAGCCCCAGCATTTT. Protein sequence: CASTGGGMDQPQHF. This chain joins TRBV12-3 or TRBV12-4 and TRBJ1-5; D is perhaps TRBD1 (5 bases). Between the trimmed V and J ends, which lost 7 bases and 5 bases, there was a span of 15 bases. This CDR3 spans 14 amino acids.